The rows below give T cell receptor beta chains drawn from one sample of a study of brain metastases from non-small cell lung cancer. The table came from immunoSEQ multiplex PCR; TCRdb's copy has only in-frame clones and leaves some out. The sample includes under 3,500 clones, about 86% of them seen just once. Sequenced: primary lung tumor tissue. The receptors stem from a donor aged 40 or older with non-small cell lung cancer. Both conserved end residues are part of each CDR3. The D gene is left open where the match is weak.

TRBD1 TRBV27 CASIPRGGQLYNEQFF
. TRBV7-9 CASTRTALNQETQYF
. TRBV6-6 CASSYSGRDNQPQHF
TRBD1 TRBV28 CAITKSQGAVGETQYF
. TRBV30 CAWSRSGVETQYF
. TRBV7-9 CASSLEGNTEAFF
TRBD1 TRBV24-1 CATSAPGQGNLGQFF
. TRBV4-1 CASSQDPALGELFF
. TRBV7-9 CAGSPYNEQFF
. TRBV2 CASSVGSVEKLFF
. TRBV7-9 CASSHRDVSYEQYF
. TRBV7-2 CASSSDNSGNTIYF
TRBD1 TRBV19 CASRDSYNSPLHF
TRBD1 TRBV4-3 CASSRGRDSQSSNNEKLFF
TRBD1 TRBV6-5 CASSSRQGVSHEQYF
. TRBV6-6 CASSLQATYEQYF
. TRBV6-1 CASSEYPPPYEQYF
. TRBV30 CAWSVGGLSYEQYF